This T cell receptor beta chain was sequenced during a study of OX40 agonist ivuxolimab in advanced cancers. As for the study in general: As their treatment, patients were administered ivuxolimab, an agonistic anti-OX40 (CD134) antibody. Dosing consisted of intravenous ivuxolimab at 0.01 to 10 mg/kg every 2 weeks.

TCRdb keeps only in-frame clones here, not all; method: immunoSEQ multiplex PCR. The sample yields fewer than 60,000 clones, roughly four fifths seen once. For this clone: Its antigen is as yet unknown.

The junction had 2 bases not matched to a gene; V was cut back by 5 bases and J by 6 bases. The germline CDR1 and CDR2 sequences are MNHNS and SASEGT. The CDR3 has 13 residues. Study results and caveats: Clonal expansion was seen in CD4+ and CD8+ blood T cells by week 6 at 0.1 to 3.0 mg/kg.

The TCR originated in an adult with an advanced solid tumor such as melanoma, head and neck, liver or kidney cancer. The chain has TRBV6-1 and TRBJ2-2, with 8 positions matching TRBD1. Sequences were derived from CD4+ or CD8+ T cells sorted from blood, sampled in a trial of the OX40 agonist ivuxolimab. CDR3 nucleotide sequence: TGTGCCAGCAGTATACAGGGGGCCGGGGAGCTGTTTTTT. It encodes CASSIQGAGELFF.